These 32 T cell receptor beta chains share one sample of origin, sequenced in a study of blood T cell repertoires in COVID-19. Here immunoSEQ multiplex PCR was the method, and the copy in TCRdb shows in-frame clones only, minus some. The data hold roughly 180,000 clones, with 80% to 90% observed a single time. The specimen was peripheral blood. These receptor sequences come from a woman in her forties or fifties with COVID-19, enrolled during active disease.

The chain recombines TRBV4-1 with TRBJ2-7, with D tentatively TRBD2 (6 bases). The V and J ends lost 2 bases and 0 bases respectively, with 14 bases between them. Germline V gives CDR1 MGHRA, CDR2 YSYEKL. This CDR3 region has 16 residues. Here the CDR3 DNA reads TGCGCCAGCAGCCAAAAATGGGACGGGAGCTCCTACGAGCAGTACTTC. This sequence encodes CASSQKWDGSSYEQYF.

The chain recombines TRBV28 with TRBJ1-2; 11 positions agree with TRBD1. J lost 4 bases, V lost 5 bases, and 6 bases had no gene match. The CDR3 is 15 residues long. Germline values: CDR1 MDHEN, CDR2 SYDVKM. In nucleotides, the CDR3 is TGTGCCAGCAGTCCTCCCGGGACAGGGGGCTATGGCTACACCTTC. Translated: CASSPPGTGGYGYTF.

This rearrangement joins TRBV7-9 to TRBJ1-6; possible D gene TRBD1, 5 bases. The CDR3 runs 16 residues. Germline CDR1 SEHNR, CDR2 FQNEAQ (reference sequence). Trimming removed 1 base at V and 7 bases at J, with 14 bases between. The DNA for the CDR3 is TGTGCCAGCAGCTTAGGCCCAGGGCACCGGAATTCACCCCTCCACTTT. Its translation is CASSLGPGHRNSPLHF. Full variable domain (remainder filled in from reference TRBV7-9 and TRBJ1-6): DTGVSQNPRHKITKRGQNVTFRCDPISEHNRLYWYRQTLGQGPEFLTYFQNEAQLEKSRLLSDRFSAERPKGSFSTLEIQRTEQGDSAMYLCASSLGPGHRNSPLHFGNGTRLTVT.

This clone was picked up one time. The chain employs TRBV6-1 and TRBJ1-2; 11 positions match TRBD1. CDR1 is MNHNS, CDR2 SASEGT, per germline. CDR3 length: 17 residues. With 3 bases clipped from V and 6 bases from J, the junction kept 12 bases outside the gene matches. This CDR3 is CASSDYFMGQGDDGYTF. As DNA, the CDR3 is TGTGCCAGCAGTGATTACTTTATGGGACAGGGGGACGATGGCTACACCTTC.

The rearrangement links TRBV9 to TRBJ2-2; TRBD1 matches 7 bases. J was trimmed by 4 bases and V by 0 bases; bases with no gene match: 3. The CDR3 is made up of 15 amino acids. Germline CDR1 reads SGDLS; CDR2 reads YYNGEE. The CDR3 DNA is TGTGCCAGCAGCGTAGTACAGGGGAGCACCGGGGAGCTGTTTTTT. Encoded protein: CASSVVQGSTGELFF.

The chain uses TRBV27 and TRBJ2-1; 11 bases map to TRBD1. Germline CDR1 is MNHEY and CDR2 is SMNVEV (reference sequence). The junction had 4 bases not matched to a gene; V was cut back by 3 bases and J by 3 bases. This CDR3 has 16 amino acids. The chain's CDR3 is CASSLIGTGGYNEQFF. CDR3 in DNA: TGTGCCAGCAGTTTGATTGGGACAGGGGGCTACAATGAGCAGTTCTTC.

Only one count was recorded for this clone. The rearrangement joins TRBV6-2 or TRBV6-3 to TRBJ1-2; TRBD1 is a possible D gene (5 bases). The CDR3 sequence is 15 residues long. The ends were cut back, 0 bases at V and 5 bases at J, with 13 bases in the middle. CDR1 MNHEY and CDR2 SVGEGT come from the germline V gene. The chain's CDR3 is CASSYSQGGLYGYTF. For the CDR3, the DNA is TGTGCCAGCAGTTACTCGCAGGGAGGGCTTTATGGCTACACCTTC.

J is TRBJ2-5 and V is TRBV21-1; TRBD1 reflects the table's D call only, with no check against the DNA. TRBV21-1 is designated a pseudogene. The CDR3 runs 15 residues. The CDR3 reads CASSKGQGGQETQYF. CDR3 in DNA: TGTGCCAGCAGCAAAGGGCAGGGGGGTCAAGAGACCCAGTACTTC.

The chain couples TRBV5-5 to TRBJ1-6; no clear D gene. Trimming stripped 0 bases from V and 2 bases from J, with 9 bases between. CDR1 SGHKS and CDR2 YYEKEE come from the germline V gene (reference sequence). The length of the CDR3 is 16 residues. The CDR3 bases are TGTGCCAGCAGCTTGGATCCGGGAACCTATAATTCACCCCTCCACTTT. Protein: CASSLDPGTYNSPLHF.

The chain couples TRBV5-1 to TRBJ2-7; 8 bases are shared with TRBD1. The CDR3 extends over 16 amino acids. Germline CDR1 SGHRS, CDR2 YFSETQ. The V and J ends lost 0 bases and 5 bases, in that order; junction bases with no gene match: 10. CDR3 sequence (DNA): TGCGCCAGCAGCTTGGGAGACAGGGGATTTATAGACGAGCAGTACTTC. It yields the protein CASSLGDRGFIDEQYF.

The rearrangement links TRBV21-1 to TRBJ1-6; the DNA was not compared with TRBD1, the D call given in the table. TRBV21-1 is a pseudogene locus. This CDR3 is 17 amino acids long. The CDR3 region is CASKEVRRDINNSPLHF. The CDR3 DNA reads as TGTGCCAGCAAGGAGGTTCGAAGGGACATCAATAATTCACCCCTCCACTTT.

This clone was found a few times. Other DNA sequences from this sample encode an identical CDR3 as well. This chain uses TRBV6-5 with TRBJ1-5; D may be TRBD1 (6 bases). V lost 5 bases and J 0 bases, leaving 11 bases between the germline ends. Germline V gene data show CDR1 as MNHEY and CDR2 as SVGAGI. The CDR3 contains 15 residues. CDR3 sequence reads: CASSTDRYSNQPQHF. The CDR3 DNA is TGTGCCAGCAGTACGGACAGATATAGCAATCAGCCCCAGCATTTT.

The chain joins TRBV6-2 or TRBV6-3 to TRBJ2-7; maybe TRBD1 (6 bases). Germline CDR1 MNHEY, CDR2 SVGEGT. V was clipped by 5 bases and J by 2 bases, with 13 bases between them. This CDR3 contains 14 residues. For the CDR3, the DNA is TGTGCCAGCAGTATCCGGGACAAGCCCTACGAGCAGTACTTC. Protein sequence: CASSIRDKPYEQYF.

As regards this clone: A junction boundary mismatches the germline segment, possibly from a read error. The chain is built from TRBV5-1 and TRBJ1-2; D ambiguous. Germline CDR1 reads SGHRS; CDR2 reads YFSETQ. The CDR3 is made up of 15 amino acids. CDR3 coding DNA: TGCGCCAGCAGTTTGGCGGGCGGGAGCAACTATGGCTACACCTTC. Its protein product is CASSLAGGSNYGYTF.

The rearrangement joins TRBV13 to TRBJ2-1, with 9 bases fitting TRBD2. The CDR3 totals 16 residues. After removal of 7 bases from V and 0 bases from J, the junction contained 7 bases not matched to a gene. Germline-derived CDR1 and CDR2 are PRHDT and FYEKMQ (reference sequence). The CDR3 here is CASTPGRGGSYNEQFF. The CDR3 nucleotides read TGTGCCAGCACACCGGGGCGGGGGGGCTCCTACAATGAGCAGTTCTTC.

The rearrangement uses TRBV6-5 and TRBJ2-7, with 7 bases that match TRBD1. Germline V gene lookup returns CDR1 MNHEY and CDR2 SVGAGI. The CDR3 has 15 amino acids. V dropped 6 bases and J dropped 0; count of bases not matched to a gene: 8. The CDR3 here is CASRTGTAASYEQYF. CDR3 coding DNA: TGTGCCAGCAGAACCGGGACAGCCGCCTCCTACGAGCAGTACTTC.

The rearrangement links TRBV27 to TRBJ1-4; TRBD1 might be the D (5 bases). This CDR3 contains 15 residues. V was trimmed by 0 bases and J by 8 bases, leaving 13 bases between them. Germline V gene lookup returns CDR1 MNHEY and CDR2 SMNVEV (reference sequence). The CDR3 coding sequence is TGTGCCAGCAGTTTATCGTCAGGGATAGCCGAAAAACTGTTTTTT. Translation gives CASSLSSGIAEKLFF.

The chain links TRBV7-3 to TRBJ2-5; 11 bases match TRBD2. CDR3 size: 14 residues. With V trimmed by 5 bases and J by 2 bases, 1 base remained unmatched. Germline V CDR1 and CDR2: SGHTA, FQGTGA. CDR3 loop: CASSLAGGQETQYF. The CDR3 DNA reads as TGTGCCAGCAGCCTAGCGGGGGGTCAAGAGACCCAGTACTTC.

V is TRBV7-9 and J is TRBJ1-1; 10 positions match TRBD1. Trimming at V came to 5 bases and at J to 11 bases, leaving 14 bases not matched to a gene. Per the germline V gene, CDR1 is SEHNR and CDR2 is FQNEAQ (reference sequence). CDR3 size: 15 residues. The DNA for the CDR3 is TGTGCCAGCAGCACCCTGACAGGGGGCGCCTACGAGGCTTTCTTT. Translated, it gives CASSTLTGGAYEAFF.

The rearrangement uses TRBV5-1 and TRBJ2-6, with 13 nucleotides matching TRBD2. Germline assignment: CDR1 SGHRS and CDR2 YFSETQ. Trimming removed 0 bases from V and 1 base from J; junction bases left unmatched: 4. CDR3 size: 19 residues. CDR3 in amino acids: CASSLERTSGGSGANVLTF. The CDR3 coding sequence is TGCGCCAGCAGCTTGGAAAGGACTAGCGGGGGATCTGGGGCCAACGTCCTGACTTTC. The whole variable domain, filled in from reference TRBV5-1 and TRBJ2-6, reads KAGVTQTPRYLIKTRGQQVTLSCSPISGHRSVSWYQQTPGQGLQFLFEYFSETQRNKGNFPGRFSGRQFSNSRSEMNVSTLELGDSALYLCASSLERTSGGSGANVLTFGAGSRLTVL.

This chain connects TRBV5-1 to TRBJ2-3, with 10 bases that match TRBD1. The CDR3 contains 15 residues. Trimming removed 1 base from V and 8 bases from J; junction bases left unmatched: 7. CDR1 and CDR2 from the germline V gene are SGHRS and YFSETQ. The CDR3 bases are TGCGCCAGCAGCTTGATGGACAGGGGGGCTTCTACGCAGTATTTT. Translating gives CASSLMDRGASTQYF.

This rearrangement joins TRBV3-1 (or the pseudogene TRBV3-2) to TRBJ1-2; possible D gene TRBD1, 5 bases. The germline CDR1 and CDR2 sequences are LGHDT and YNNKEL (reference sequence). Trimming pared 4 bases from V and 6 bases from J, leaving 15 bases between. The CDR3 sequence is 14 residues long. DNA of the CDR3: TGTGCCAGCAGCCCCCCTTTGACAGAGAATGGCTACACCTTC. Translated, it gives CASSPPLTENGYTF.

The gene calls are TRBV2 and TRBJ2-3, with 15 bases that match TRBD2. Unmatched junction bases numbered 6, after V lost 8 bases and J lost 0 bases. The V gene's germline CDR1 is SNHLY and CDR2 FYNNEI. The CDR3 extends over 17 amino acids. Written as DNA, the CDR3 is TGTGCCAGCCAGGGACTAGCGGGGGGCGTAAGCACAGATACGCAGTATTTT. Its translation: CASQGLAGGVSTDTQYF.

The chain links TRBV6-2 or TRBV6-3 to TRBJ2-7, with 7 bases lining up with TRBD1. This CDR3 is 14 amino acids long. From germline, CDR1 is MNHEY and CDR2 SVGEGT. V dropped 2 bases and J dropped 4; count of bases not matched to a gene: 5. Here the CDR3 reads CASSYLGGLYEQYF. The CDR3 DNA sequence: TGTGCCAGCAGTTACCTAGGGGGCTTATACGAGCAGTACTTC.

This clone has just one count. The chain uses TRBV5-6 and TRBJ1-5; 7 bases align to TRBD1. CDR1 SGHDT and CDR2 YYEEEE come from the germline V gene. The CDR3 sequence is 14 residues long. The V segment lost 3 bases and the J segment 7 bases; nucleotides outside the gene matches: 7. The CDR3 region is CASSSDRVGQPQHF. CDR3 DNA sequence: TGTGCCAGCAGCTCAGACAGGGTGGGGCAGCCCCAGCATTTT.

This sequence joins TRBV7-9 and TRBJ1-5, with D perhaps matching TRBD1 (6 bases). V dropped 5 bases and J dropped 0 bases, with 11 bases sitting between them. Germline V CDR1 and CDR2: SEHNR, FQNEAQ (reference sequence). The CDR3 spans 15 residues. For the CDR3, the DNA is TGTGCCAGCAGCCCACAGGGAAATAGCAATCAGCCCCAGCATTTT. This gives the protein CASSPQGNSNQPQHF.

This rearrangement joins TRBV6-2 or TRBV6-3 to TRBJ1-1; no definite D call. Germline V gene lookup returns CDR1 MNHEY and CDR2 SVGEGT. The CDR3 loop spans 16 amino acids. The V end lost 0 bases, the J end lost 1 base, and 12 bases lay between the germline ends. This CDR3 is CASSYSIRVGNTEAFF. DNA of the CDR3: TGTGCCAGCAGTTACTCGATTCGGGTCGGGAACACTGAAGCTTTCTTT.

V is TRBV2 and J is TRBJ1-1, with D perhaps matching TRBD1 (6 bases). The V and J ends lost 3 bases and 4 bases respectively, with 9 bases between them. The CDR3 has 13 residues. Germline V gives CDR1 SNHLY, CDR2 FYNNEI. CDR3 nucleotide sequence: TGTGCCAGCAGTGATGGGGGCAGCACTGAAGCTTTCTTT. It specifies CASSDGGSTEAFF.

This chain joins TRBV12-5 and TRBJ2-5, with 9 bases matching TRBD1. V gave up 9 bases and J gave up 4 bases; unmatched junction bases: 6. The CDR3 sequence is 13 residues long. The germline V gene encodes CDR1 LGHNT and CDR2 FRNRAP. The CDR3 loop reads CASMGTGTETQYF. Written as DNA, the CDR3 is TGTGCTAGCATGGGGACAGGGACAGAGACCCAGTACTTC.

The chain uses TRBV3-1 (or the pseudogene TRBV3-2) and TRBJ2-1; 9 bases map to TRBD1. Germline V gives CDR1 LGHDT, CDR2 YNNKEL (reference sequence). The CDR3 totals 15 residues. V shed 1 base, J shed 3 bases, and the junction held 1 base outside the gene matches. The CDR3 loop is CASSQGQGGYNEQFF. The CDR3 DNA is TGTGCCAGCAGCCAAGGACAGGGGGGCTACAATGAGCAGTTCTTC.

The chain uses TRBV5-6 and TRBJ1-1; maybe TRBD1 (5 bases). V dropped 0 bases and J dropped 5 bases, with 11 bases sitting between them. The CDR3 runs to 14 residues. Per the germline V gene, CDR1 is SGHDT and CDR2 is YYEEEE. CDR3 coding DNA: TGTGCCAGCAGCTTGGGAAGGGGTCTGACTGAAGCTTTCTTT. This gives the protein CASSLGRGLTEAFF. The full variable domain, rest sourced from reference TRBV5-6 and TRBJ1-1, is DAGVTQSPTHLIKTRGQQVTLRCSPKSGHDTVSWYQQALGQGPQFIFQYYEEEERQRGNFPDRFSGHQFPNYSSELNVNALLLGDSALYLCASSLGRGLTEAFFGQGTRLTVV.

The chain has TRBV5-1 and TRBJ1-4; 8 nucleotides align to TRBD1. CDR3 length: 14 amino acids. Germline CDR1 is SGHRS and CDR2 is YFSETQ. V shed 4 bases, J shed 4 bases, and the junction held 3 bases outside the gene matches. This CDR3 is CASSLTGDNEKLFF. In DNA, the CDR3 is TGCGCCAGCAGCCTGACAGGGGATAATGAAAAACTGTTTTTT.